Each of the 30 T cell receptor beta chains below was sequenced from the same sample in a study of blood T cell repertoires in COVID-19. Measured with immunoSEQ multiplex PCR; TCRdb has only the in-frame clones, and not every one. Among fewer than 350,000 clones listed, approximately 87% were seen once. Sequenced: peripheral blood. The receptors come from a woman in her forties or fifties who had recovered from COVID-19.

This rearrangement joins TRBV11-2 to TRBJ2-1, with D unresolved. CDR1 is SGHAT, CDR2 FQNNGV, per germline. V was shortened by 7 bases and J by 5 bases, with 12 bases between the two germline ends. This CDR3 spans 13 amino acids. Here the CDR3 DNA reads TGTGCCAGCATGCGGCTAAAAAACAATGAGCAGTTCTTC. Translated, it gives CASMRLKNNEQFF.

The chain has TRBV5-1 and TRBJ2-7; 7 nucleotides align to TRBD2. The CDR3 sequence is 13 residues long. The germline V gene encodes CDR1 SGHRS and CDR2 YFSETQ. Trimming cost V 2 bases and J 5 bases; bases outside gene matches: 4. In DNA form, the CDR3 reads TGCGCCAGCAGCTTAGGCGGGAGAGACGAGCAGTACTTC. Translation: CASSLGGRDEQYF. The variable domain in full, completed from reference TRBV5-1 and TRBJ2-7, reads KAGVTQTPRYLIKTRGQQVTLSCSPISGHRSVSWYQQTPGQGLQFLFEYFSETQRNKGNFPGRFSGRQFSNSRSEMNVSTLELGDSALYLCASSLGGRDEQYFGPGTRLTVT.

This chain joins TRBV6-5 and TRBJ2-7, with a weak D call TRBD2 (6 bases). The germline V and J ends were trimmed by 0 bases and 3 bases, with 15 bases remaining between them. Germline loops: CDR1 MNHEY, CDR2 SVGAGI. The CDR3 runs to 16 residues. The CDR3 region is CASSYSIADSSYEQYF. The CDR3 bases are TGTGCCAGCAGTTACTCGATAGCGGACTCCAGCTACGAGCAGTACTTC.

The rearrangement uses TRBV19 and TRBJ2-7; 7 nucleotides line up with TRBD1. CDR3 length: 15 residues. Germline CDR1 LNHDA, CDR2 SQIVND (reference sequence). J gave up 3 bases and V 5 bases, and 10 bases lay outside the gene matches. The CDR3 region is CASSAPDRLFYEQYF. CDR3 sequence (DNA): TGTGCCAGTAGTGCGCCGGACAGGCTATTCTACGAGCAGTACTTC.

On this clone itself: The germline gene is not matched at one end of the junction; a read error may be the cause. The rearrangement links TRBV20-1 to TRBJ2-7; no firm D call. Germline CDR1 reads DFQATT; CDR2 reads SNEGSKA (reference sequence). The CDR3 is 11 amino acids. This CDR3 reads CSVRRSYEQYF. The CDR3 bases are TGCAGTGTTAGACGGTCCTACGAGCAGTACTTC.

V and J are TRBV5-4 and TRBJ2-1; tentatively, D is TRBD1 (5 bases). CDR3 length equals 13 residues. Germline V gives CDR1 SGHNT, CDR2 YYREEE (reference sequence). V was pared by 0 bases and J by 13 bases, with 14 bases between. The CDR3 nucleotides read TGTGCCAGCAGCTTGGCAGGGTCGGCACCCCAGTTCTTC. This translates into CASSLAGSAPQFF.

V gene TRBV12-5 combines with J gene TRBJ2-2, with 10 bases identical to TRBD1. The CDR3 consists of 16 residues. V gave up 2 bases and J gave up 5 bases; unmatched junction bases: 5. The germline V gene has CDR1 LGHNT and CDR2 FRNRAP. DNA for the CDR3: TGTGCTAGTGGTTTGTCAGGACAGGGGGTAACCGGGGAGCTGTTTTTT. It specifies CASGLSGQGVTGELFF.

The genes are TRBV29-1 and TRBJ2-5; tentatively, D is TRBD2 (5 bases). V lost 3 bases and J lost 7, with 12 bases in between. Germline V CDR1 and CDR2: SQVTM, ANQGSEA. This CDR3 contains 12 residues. The CDR3 loop reads CSVDSSRGTQYF. In DNA, the CDR3 is TGCAGCGTTGACTCCAGCCGGGGGACCCAGTACTTC.

The chain joins TRBV4-3 to TRBJ1-1; 8 nucleotides line up with TRBD1. V lost 1 base and J lost 6; bases outside the gene matches: 13. This CDR3 spans 17 amino acids. CDR1 LGHNA and CDR2 YSLEER come from the germline V gene. The CDR3 DNA sequence: TGCGCCAGCAGCCAAGGGACAGGGAGGTTTACTGGATCTGAAGCTTTCTTT. Translating it yields CASSQGTGRFTGSEAFF.

CDR3 in amino acids: CASSTGQNNSPLHF. CDR3 DNA sequence: TGTGCCAGTAGTACGGGACAGAATAATTCACCCCTCCACTTT. The chain carries TRBV19 and TRBJ1-6; the match to TRBD1 covers 7 bases. This CDR3 comprises 14 residues. The germline V gene encodes CDR1 LNHDA and CDR2 SQIVND (reference sequence). V lost 4 bases and J lost 5; bases outside the gene matches: 2.

This clone occurred once. The chain has TRBV27 and TRBJ1-1; D is perhaps TRBD1 (5 bases). Trimming took off 7 bases at V and 7 bases at J, with 16 bases between the two ends. Germline V CDR1 and CDR2: MNHEY, SMNVEV (reference sequence). This CDR3 contains 13 residues. CDR3 protein: CASTPSGQGEAFF. The CDR3 nucleotides are TGTGCCAGCACTCCGTCCGGGCAGGGTGAAGCTTTCTTT.

CDR3 region: CASSHRQYTEAFF. The CDR3 nucleotides are TGTGCCAGCAGCCATAGACAGTACACTGAAGCTTTCTTT. The chain has TRBV3-1 (or the pseudogene TRBV3-2) and TRBJ1-1; a weak D match, TRBD1 (5 bases). The V gene lost 3 bases and the J gene lost 3 bases, with 8 bases spanning the gap. The CDR3 is 13 amino acids. CDR1 and CDR2 from the germline V gene are LGHDT and YNNKEL (reference sequence).

The chain links TRBV29-1 to TRBJ2-1, with 13 nucleotides matching TRBD2. The length of the CDR3 is 16 residues. CDR1 and CDR2 (germline): SQVTM, ANQGSEA. V gave up 6 bases and J gave up 8 bases; unmatched junction bases: 13. CDR3 bases: TGCAGCGTCTACAACCTGAGACTAGCGGGAGGCCATGAGCAGTTCTTC. Amino acid sequence: CSVYNLRLAGGHEQFF.

The V and J genes are TRBV30 and TRBJ2-2, with D possibly TRBD2 on 6 matching bases. Between the trimmed V and J ends, which lost 0 bases and 7 bases, there was a span of 18 bases. The CDR3 is made up of 16 amino acids. Germline V gene data show CDR1 as GTSNPN and CDR2 as SVGIG (reference sequence). The CDR3 nucleotides read TGTGCCTGGAGTGTATGGGGGGTCGCTGAGTACGGGGAGCTGTTTTTT. It codes for CAWSVWGVAEYGELFF.

The chain has TRBV10-1 and TRBJ1-1, with no clear D. Germline CDR1 WNHNN, CDR2 SYGVQD (reference sequence). Trimming pared 5 bases from V and 8 bases from J, leaving 15 bases between. CDR3 size: 13 residues. CDR3 in DNA: TGCGCCAGCAGTCAAAGGAGAGGAAGCGAAGCTTTCTTT. It codes for CASSQRRGSEAFF.

J is TRBJ2-1 and V is TRBV9; 9 nucleotides line up with TRBD2. Germline V lookup: CDR1 SGDLS, CDR2 YYNGEE. The J segment lost 10 bases and the V segment lost 1 base, leaving 9 bases of the junction unmatched. The CDR3 runs 15 residues. The CDR3 here is CASSVLAGPGEEQFF. The CDR3 DNA reads TGTGCCAGCAGCGTACTAGCGGGGCCCGGGGAGGAGCAGTTCTTC.

This clone appeared once. The V call is TRBV2, the J call TRBJ2-4, with TRBD2 as a possible D gene (6 bases). CDR1 is SNHLY, CDR2 FYNNEI, per germline. Trimming cost V 0 bases and J 7 bases, with 13 bases left between them. The CDR3 contains 15 residues. This chain's CDR3 is CASSEAGGTANIQYF. CDR3 bases: TGTGCCAGCAGTGAAGCTGGGGGGACGGCGAACATTCAGTACTTC.

CDR3 amino acids: CASSRQGLANTEAFF. CDR3 DNA sequence: TGTGCCAGCAGTCGACAGGGTTTGGCGAACACTGAAGCTTTCTTT. The rearrangement uses TRBV6-5 and TRBJ1-1; 7 bases align to TRBD1. Germline V lookup: CDR1 MNHEY, CDR2 SVGAGI. V shed 5 bases and J 1 base; nucleotides not matched to a gene: 7. This CDR3 has 15 amino acids.

The rearrangement joins TRBV6-5 to TRBJ2-7; perhaps TRBD2 as D (5 bases). Trimming shortened V by 8 bases and J by 2 bases, and 13 bases separated the two germline ends. The CDR3 has 13 amino acids. Germline V gene data show CDR1 as MNHEY and CDR2 as SVGAGI. The DNA of the CDR3 is TGTGCCAGCCGGGCAGCGGTAACCTACGAGCAGTACTTC. Translated: CASRAAVTYEQYF.

This clone is a singleton in its sample. The CDR3 loop reads CASSIIDRDQPQHF. The CDR3 region has the DNA TGTGCCAGCAGTATTATAGACAGGGATCAGCCCCAGCATTTT. The rearrangement joins TRBV28 to TRBJ1-5; TRBD1 aligns across 7 bases. The trim removed 5 bases at V and 5 bases at J, leaving 6 bases unmatched. The germline V gene encodes CDR1 MDHEN and CDR2 SYDVKM. The CDR3 loop spans 14 amino acids.

Regarding this clone: Other DNA sequences in the sample encode the same CDR3. The J gene is TRBJ2-3, the V gene TRBV5-1; 8 nucleotides agree with TRBD1. The ends lost 2 bases at V and 1 base at J; junction bases unmatched: 3. The CDR3 is 15 amino acids. Germline V gene lookup returns CDR1 SGHRS and CDR2 YFSETQ. The CDR3 DNA is TGCGCCAGCAGCTTCCAGGGGGCGGGCACAGATACGCAGTATTTT. Translated: CASSFQGAGTDTQYF. Full variable domain (missing parts from reference TRBV5-1 and TRBJ2-3): KAGVTQTPRYLIKTRGQQVTLSCSPISGHRSVSWYQQTPGQGLQFLFEYFSETQRNKGNFPGRFSGRQFSNSRSEMNVSTLELGDSALYLCASSFQGAGTDTQYFGPGTRLTVL.

The J gene is TRBJ1-5, the V gene TRBV3-1 (or the pseudogene TRBV3-2); D is unresolved. The CDR3 sequence is 12 residues long. V was clipped by 5 bases and J by 5 bases, with 7 bases between them. The germline gives CDR1 LGHDT, CDR2 YNNKEL (reference sequence). The CDR3 region is CASSSGDQPQHF. CDR3 DNA: TGTGCCAGCAGCTCCGGGGATCAGCCCCAGCATTTT.

The rearrangement links TRBV5-4 to TRBJ2-3; a possible D gene is TRBD2 (6 bases). CDR3 length: 15 amino acids. V was clipped by 5 bases and J by 0 bases, with 13 bases between them. Per the germline V gene, CDR1 is SGHNT and CDR2 is YYREEE (reference sequence). CDR3 sequence (DNA): TGTGCCAGCAGGCGGGACTCCCCTAGCACAGATACGCAGTATTTT. Translated, it gives CASRRDSPSTDTQYF.

This clone was counted a single time. The CDR3 sequence: CASSLAGGRYSPLHF. The CDR3 DNA sequence: TGTGCCAGCAGTTTAGCAGGGGGTCGGTATTCACCCCTCCACTTT. The chain uses TRBV27 and TRBJ1-6, with 7 bases matching TRBD1. CDR1 MNHEY and CDR2 SMNVEV come from the germline V gene (reference sequence). V trimming: 2 bases; J trimming: 8 bases; junction bases outside the gene matches: 6. The length of the CDR3 is 15 residues.

The rearrangement joins TRBV27 to TRBJ2-3; D gene ambiguous. The germline CDR1 and CDR2 sequences are MNHEY and SMNVEV (reference sequence). V was trimmed by 5 bases and J by 2 bases, leaving 14 bases between them. The CDR3 sequence is 15 residues long. The CDR3 region has the DNA TGTGCCAGCAGTCCATACGGGTCGCTCACAGATACGCAGTATTTT. Translated: CASSPYGSLTDTQYF.

The chain combines TRBV28 with TRBJ1-2; no clear D. CDR3 length equals 11 residues. V lost 3 bases and J 4 bases, leaving 3 bases between the germline ends. Germline V gives CDR1 MDHEN, CDR2 SYDVKM. In DNA form, the CDR3 reads TGTGCCAGCAGTTTTCGCTATGGCTACACCTTC. Amino acid sequence: CASSFRYGYTF.

The chain joins TRBV29-1 to TRBJ2-5, with TRBD2 matching 14 bases. V shed 5 bases and J 1 base; nucleotides not matched to a gene: 12. CDR1 and CDR2 (germline): SQVTM, ANQGSEA. The CDR3 length is 18 residues. CDR3 bases: TGCAGCGTTCTAACCTCCGGGACTAGCGGGAGTAGCCAAGAGACCCAGTACTTC. This codes for CSVLTSGTSGSSQETQYF.

The chain uses TRBV10-3 and TRBJ1-2; D is unclear. CDR1 is ENHRY and CDR2 is SYGVKD in the germline V gene. Trimming left V 0 bases short and J 5 bases short, with 10 bases between. This CDR3 has 14 amino acids. The DNA for the CDR3 is TGTGCCATCAGTGAGTCTTTGAGTTTGTATGGCTACACCTTC. Amino acid sequence: CAISESLSLYGYTF.

In this sample, this clone turned up many times. This chain links TRBV6-5 with TRBJ1-1, with 7 bases identical to TRBD1. The germline CDR1 and CDR2 sequences are MNHEY and SVGAGI. The CDR3 runs 15 residues. V was clipped by 5 bases and J by 1 base; unmatched bases: 7. Here the CDR3 DNA reads TGTGCCAGCAGTCGACAACAGGGGAGGAACACTGAAGCTTTCTTT. It codes for CASSRQQGRNTEAFF.

The chain couples TRBV7-9 to TRBJ1-1; D is perhaps TRBD1 (6 bases). V dropped 5 bases and J dropped 11 bases, with 21 bases sitting between them. Germline V gives CDR1 SEHNR, CDR2 FQNEAQ (reference sequence). CDR3 size: 14 residues. CDR3 amino acids: CASSTQDSRARAFF. The CDR3 nucleotides read TGTGCCAGCAGCACACAGGACAGCAGGGCTCGGGCTTTCTTT.